In its sample, the clone carrying this T cell receptor beta chain was seen a few times. Its antigen is not known. This record comes from a study of cytomegalovirus exposure and HLA in healthy donors. Study details: Most donors, more than 80% of a few hundred genotyped, fell in the Caucasian-associated ancestry cluster.

The PCR used 60 Vbeta and 13 Jbeta primers. Method: immunoSEQ multiplex PCR; TCRdb's copy keeps in-frame clones and lacks some. The top ten clones hold less than 5% of a sample with 100,000 to 150,000 clones, roughly 71% of them seen once. General study results and limits: Upon later analysis, HLA-associated TCR beta chains proved more clonally expanded than other, equally common chains. Evidence from a later analysis indicated that most CMV-associated TCR beta chains looked HLA-restricted.

The CDR3 covers 14 residues. V lost 3 bases and J lost 2; bases outside the gene matches: 3. In germline, CDR1 is MDHEN, CDR2 SYDVKM. Sequencing input: PBMCs. V is TRBV28 and J is TRBJ2-5; 7 bases map to TRBD1. This TCR was sampled from a woman between 45 and 65 years old in good health and CMV-seropositive. CDR3 region: CASSFSGQQETQYF. The CDR3 DNA follows: TGTGCCAGCAGTTTTTCGGGACAGCAAGAGACCCAGTACTTC. Combining the CDR3 with reference TRBV28 and TRBJ2-5 gives the whole variable domain DVKVTQSSRYLVKRTGEKVFLECVQDMDHENMFWYRQDPGLGLRLIYFSYDVKMKEKGDIPEGYSVSREKKERFSLILESASTNQTSMYLCASSFSGQQETQYFGPGTRLLVL.